Listed here are 19 T cell receptor beta chains from one sample, sequenced in a study of vaccination and CD4 T cells after COVID-19. The treatment here: approximately nine-day PBMC culture with coronavirus spike peptide pools or control peptides (ViraFEST assay). An unexposed donor provided the CD4+ T cells, which were collected before the COVID-19 pandemic (2011-2018). Oncomine TCR Beta short-read sequencing was applied to DNA from cultured CD4+ T cells. TCRdb processed the PCR reads anew with MiXCR; each CDR3 protein has one entry. Of some 7,000 distinct CDR3 sequences listed, approximately 31% were seen once; the top ten hold over 25%. No antigens are known for them. What was sequenced was CD4+ T cells from blood, cultured in vitro. The origin of the receptors is a human donor in good health.

This clonotype has only a few counts. The chain employs TRBV27 and TRBJ2-1; unclear D gene. The CDR3 totals 15 residues. The V end lost 3 bases, the J end lost 5 bases, and 14 bases lay between the germline ends. Germline V gives CDR1 MNHEY, CDR2 SMNVEV (reference sequence). The CDR3: CASSFYSDGHNEQFF. In DNA, the CDR3 is TGTGCCAGCAGTTTTTATTCCGACGGACACAATGAGCAGTTCTTC.

The chain couples TRBV7-8 to TRBJ1-6, with D tentatively TRBD1 (6 bases). The length of the CDR3 is 15 residues. Germline lookup yields CDR1 SGHVS and CDR2 FQNEAQ. The V gene lost 6 bases and the J gene lost 7 bases, with 16 bases spanning the gap. This CDR3 reads CASRLKGDGNSPLHF. The CDR3 coding sequence is TGTGCCAGCAGGTTAAAGGGGGACGGGAATTCACCCCTCCACTTT.

This clonotype was picked up a small number of times. The rearrangement uses TRBV7-3 and TRBJ1-2; 7 positions match TRBD1. V shed 3 bases, J shed 2 bases, and the junction held 0 bases outside the gene matches. CDR1 SGHTA and CDR2 FQGTGA come from the germline V gene. This CDR3 is built from 13 residues. The CDR3 is CASSLGQNYGYTF. The CDR3 DNA sequence: TGTGCCAGCAGCTTGGGACAGAACTATGGCTACACCTTC.

The V call is TRBV19, the J call TRBJ1-5; D gene ambiguous. CDR1 is LNHDA and CDR2 is SQIVND in the germline V gene (reference sequence). The CDR3 totals 11 residues. Trimming cost V 8 bases and J 6 bases, with 8 bases left between them. The CDR3 DNA sequence: TGTGCCAGTGGGGTAGGTCAGCCCCAGCATTTT. It codes for CASGVGQPQHF.

This chain connects TRBV7-9 to TRBJ1-1, with D hard to call. Germline CDR1 and CDR2: SEHNR and FQNEAQ (reference sequence). Between the trimmed V and J ends, which lost 0 bases and 5 bases, there was a span of 10 bases. CDR3 size: 14 residues. The CDR3 region is CASSLAQGRTEAFF. CDR3 nucleotides: TGTGCCAGCAGCTTAGCGCAAGGGAGGACTGAAGCTTTCTTT.

V usage is TRBV27 and J usage is TRBJ1-2; D may be TRBD1 (6 bases). The CDR3 loop spans 14 amino acids. CDR1 MNHEY and CDR2 SMNVEV come from the germline V gene (reference sequence). Trimming pared 5 bases from V and 1 base from J, leaving 11 bases between. The CDR3 bases are TGTGCCAGCAGTCGACAGGCCGTTAACTATGGCTACACCTTC. This gives the protein CASSRQAVNYGYTF.

The CDR3 here is CAFRRTEIGGYTF. CDR3 nucleotides: TGTGCCTTCCGCAGGACGGAAATAGGGGGCTACACCTTC. The chain is built from TRBV30 and TRBJ1-2; D unresolved. The germline V and J ends were trimmed by 7 bases and 8 bases, with 20 bases remaining between them. Germline CDR1 and CDR2: GTSNPN and SVGIG (reference sequence). The CDR3 length is 13 residues.

There are a few counts of this clonotype. The CDR3 nucleotides are TGTGCCAGTAGCGACTCCTTGAACACCGGGGAGCTGTTTTTT. Its translation: CASSDSLNTGELFF. The chain carries TRBV19 and TRBJ2-2; D ambiguous. CDR1 and CDR2 (germline): LNHDA, SQIVND (reference sequence). Between the trimmed V and J ends, which lost 6 bases and 1 base, there was a span of 9 bases. This CDR3 has 14 residues.

In regard to this clonotype: A much larger clone lies one base from this, so it may be a read error. V gene TRBV5-1 combines with J gene TRBJ1-2; tentative D call: TRBD1 (5 bases). CDR1 is SGHRS, CDR2 YFSETQ, per germline. CDR3 length equals 14 residues. The germline V and J ends were trimmed by 3 bases and 7 bases, with 16 bases remaining between them. The CDR3: CASSSGLASCGYTF. The DNA of the CDR3 is TGCGCCAGCAGCTCAGGGTTAGCGAGCTGTGGCTACACCTTC.

The rearrangement uses TRBV6-1 and TRBJ2-2; 8 bases match TRBD1. The V segment lost 7 bases and the J segment 6 bases; nucleotides outside the gene matches: 13. The CDR3 length is 16 residues. CDR1 and CDR2 (germline): MNHNS, SASEGT. Here the CDR3 reads CASKPRQGYFPGELFF. CDR3 coding DNA: TGTGCCAGCAAGCCCCGACAGGGGTATTTCCCCGGGGAGCTGTTTTTT.

In this sample, this clonotype turned up a few times. The chain uses TRBV20-1 and TRBJ2-5; D might be TRBD2 (5 bases). The CDR3 is 12 residues long. Germline values: CDR1 DFQATT, CDR2 SNEGSKA (reference sequence). With 3 bases removed from V and 2 bases from J, the gap between germline ends came to 7 bases. CDR3 nucleotide sequence: TGCAGTGCTAGGACTATGCAAGAGACCCAGTACTTC. Amino acids: CSARTMQETQYF.

The rearrangement links TRBV2 to TRBJ1-1; D is unresolved. V was shortened by 3 bases and J by 6 bases, with 11 bases between the two germline ends. The germline gives CDR1 SNHLY, CDR2 FYNNEI. The CDR3 spans 13 residues. The CDR3 DNA reads TGTGCCAGCAGTGAGGACGTAGGCGCTGAAGCTTTCTTT. Amino acid sequence: CASSEDVGAEAFF.

This clonotype has just one count. V is TRBV7-3 and J is TRBJ2-2; 10 positions agree with TRBD2. Trimming cost V 1 base and J 0 bases; bases outside gene matches: 11. The CDR3 sequence is 20 residues long. Looked up from germline, CDR1 is SGHTA and CDR2 is FQGTGA. In nucleotides, the CDR3 is TGTGCCAGCAGCTTAAACGGGCCTAGAGCGGGGGGGCCGAACACCGGGGAGCTGTTTTTT. This gives the protein CASSLNGPRAGGPNTGELFF.

This clonotype was seen only a few times. This chain joins TRBV7-2 and TRBJ1-1; D is undetermined. The V end lost 0 bases, the J end lost 4 bases, and 9 bases lay between the germline ends. Germline values: CDR1 SGHTA, CDR2 FQGNSA. This CDR3 has 14 residues. The CDR3 DNA follows: TGTGCCAGCAGCTTAGCGTCGCGGGGCACTGAAGCTTTCTTT. Translation gives CASSLASRGTEAFF.

This clonotype was counted only a few times. The J gene is TRBJ2-3, the V gene TRBV27, with a weak D call TRBD1 (6 bases). Trimming left V 3 bases short and J 2 bases short, with 12 bases between. Germline CDR1 reads MNHEY; CDR2 reads SMNVEV (reference sequence). The CDR3 covers 15 residues. CDR3 amino acids: CASSFTGPYTDTQYF. CDR3 in DNA: TGTGCCAGCAGTTTTACAGGGCCCTACACAGATACGCAGTATTTT.

The rearrangement links TRBV29-1 to TRBJ1-1; no firm D call. Looked up from germline, CDR1 is SQVTM and CDR2 is ANQGSEA. Trimming took 2 bases from V and 1 from J, leaving 8 bases between them. This CDR3 is 13 amino acids long. The CDR3, as DNA: TGCAGCGTTGAACGGCGGCAGAACACTGAAGCTTTCTTT. It translates to CSVERRQNTEAFF.

This chain uses TRBV7-9 with TRBJ2-1; 7 bases fit TRBD1. The germline CDR1 and CDR2 sequences are SEHNR and FQNEAQ (reference sequence). This CDR3 region has 14 residues. Trimming took 5 bases from V and 5 from J; bases not matched to a gene: 6. The CDR3 DNA sequence: TGTGCCAGCAGCCTCGACAGGGCCGACAATGAGCAGTTCTTC. Encoded protein: CASSLDRADNEQFF.

This clonotype has only a few counts. The rearrangement links TRBV6-5 to TRBJ1-1; tentatively, D is TRBD1 (5 bases). This CDR3 region has 12 residues. V was trimmed by 3 bases and J by 6 bases, leaving 8 bases between them. The germline V gene encodes CDR1 MNHEY and CDR2 SVGAGI. Written as DNA, the CDR3 is TGTGCCAGCAGTTATCGGGACGCTGAAGCTTTCTTT. Amino acids: CASSYRDAEAFF.

This clonotype occurred a few times. V gene TRBV20-1 combines with J gene TRBJ1-4; D is unresolved. The germline CDR1 and CDR2 sequences are DFQATT and SNEGSKA (reference sequence). V was shortened by 6 bases and J by 7 bases, with 12 bases between the two germline ends. The CDR3 loop spans 12 amino acids. DNA for the CDR3: TGCAGTGCCCGAGGTATAGGTGAAAAACTGTTTTTT. Translation gives CSARGIGEKLFF.